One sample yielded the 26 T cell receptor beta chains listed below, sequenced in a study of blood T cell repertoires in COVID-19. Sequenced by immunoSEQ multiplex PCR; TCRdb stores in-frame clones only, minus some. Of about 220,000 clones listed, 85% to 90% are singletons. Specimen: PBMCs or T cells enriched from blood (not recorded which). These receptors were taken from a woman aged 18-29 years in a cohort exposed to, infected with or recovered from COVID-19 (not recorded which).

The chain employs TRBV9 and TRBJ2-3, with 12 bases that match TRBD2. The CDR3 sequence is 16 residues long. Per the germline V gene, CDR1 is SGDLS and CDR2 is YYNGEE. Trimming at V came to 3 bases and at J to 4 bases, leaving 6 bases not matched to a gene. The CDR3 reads CASSATSGSSPDTQYF. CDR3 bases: TGTGCCAGCAGCGCGACTAGCGGGAGTAGTCCAGATACGCAGTATTTT.

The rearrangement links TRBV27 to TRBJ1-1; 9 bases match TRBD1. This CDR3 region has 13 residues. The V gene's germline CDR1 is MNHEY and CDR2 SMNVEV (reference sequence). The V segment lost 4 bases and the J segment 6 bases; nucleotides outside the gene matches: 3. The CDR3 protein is CASSSGQGPEAFF. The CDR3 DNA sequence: TGTGCCAGCAGTTCGGGACAGGGCCCTGAAGCTTTCTTT.

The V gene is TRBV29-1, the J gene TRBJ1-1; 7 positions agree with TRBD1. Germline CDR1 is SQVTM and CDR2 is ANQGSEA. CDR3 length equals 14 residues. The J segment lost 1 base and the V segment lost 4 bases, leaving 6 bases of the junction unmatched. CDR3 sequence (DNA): TGCAGCGTTGCAGAAGGGGGCTCGAACACTGAAGCTTTCTTT. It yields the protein CSVAEGGSNTEAFF.

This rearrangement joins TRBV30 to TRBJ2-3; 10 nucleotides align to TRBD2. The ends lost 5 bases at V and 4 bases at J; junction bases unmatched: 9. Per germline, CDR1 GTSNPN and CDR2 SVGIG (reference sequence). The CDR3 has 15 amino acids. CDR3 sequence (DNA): TGTGCCTGGGTCCTAGCGGGAGACTTGTCAGATACGCAGTATTTT. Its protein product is CAWVLAGDLSDTQYF. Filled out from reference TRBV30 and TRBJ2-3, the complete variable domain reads SQTIHQWPATLVQPVGSPLSLECTVEGTSNPNLYWYRQAAGRGLQLLFYSVGIGQISSEVPQNLSASRPQDRQFILSSKKLLLSDSGFYLCAWVLAGDLSDTQYFGPGTRLTVL.

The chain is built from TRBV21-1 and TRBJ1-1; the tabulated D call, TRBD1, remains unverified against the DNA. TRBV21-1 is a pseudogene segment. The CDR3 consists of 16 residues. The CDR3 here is CASRPICRQKNTEAFF. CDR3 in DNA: TGTGCCAGCAGACCAATATGCAGACAGAAGAACACTGAAGCTTTCTTT.

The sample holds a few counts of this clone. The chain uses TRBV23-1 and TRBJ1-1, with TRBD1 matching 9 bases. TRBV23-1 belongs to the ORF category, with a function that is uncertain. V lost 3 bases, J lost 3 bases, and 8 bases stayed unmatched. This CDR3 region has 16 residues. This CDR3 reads CASSHPSGTGYTEAFF. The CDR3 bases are TGCGCCAGCAGTCACCCTTCGGGGACAGGGTACACTGAAGCTTTCTTT.

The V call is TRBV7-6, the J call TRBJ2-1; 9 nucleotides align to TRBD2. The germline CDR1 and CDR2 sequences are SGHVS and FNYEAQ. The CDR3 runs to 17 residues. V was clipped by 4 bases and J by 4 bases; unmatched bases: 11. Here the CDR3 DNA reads TGTGCCAGCAGCTCTTTAAGCGGGAGGACAAGTTACAATGAGCAGTTCTTC. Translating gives CASSSLSGRTSYNEQFF.

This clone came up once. Written as DNA, the CDR3 is TGTGCCAGTAGTGAAGCAGGGTTATACACCTTC. The encoded protein is CASSEAGLYTF. The chain uses TRBV19 and TRBJ1-2; a possible D gene is TRBD1 (5 bases). Germline V gives CDR1 LNHDA, CDR2 SQIVND (reference sequence). The ends were cut back, 5 bases at V and 11 bases at J, with 12 bases in the middle. The CDR3 is 11 amino acids.

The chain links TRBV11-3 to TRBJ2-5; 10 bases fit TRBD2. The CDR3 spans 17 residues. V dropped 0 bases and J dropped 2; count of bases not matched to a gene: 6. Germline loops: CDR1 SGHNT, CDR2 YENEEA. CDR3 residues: CASSLEPGLARQETQYF. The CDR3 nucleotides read TGTGCCAGCAGCTTAGAACCGGGACTAGCGAGACAAGAGACCCAGTACTTC. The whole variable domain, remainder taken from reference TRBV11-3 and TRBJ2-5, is EAGVVQSPRYKIIEKKQPVAFWCNPISGHNTLYWYLQNLGQGPELLIRYENEEAVDDSQLPKDRFSAERLKGVDSTLKIQPAELGDSAVYLCASSLEPGLARQETQYFGPGTRLLVL.

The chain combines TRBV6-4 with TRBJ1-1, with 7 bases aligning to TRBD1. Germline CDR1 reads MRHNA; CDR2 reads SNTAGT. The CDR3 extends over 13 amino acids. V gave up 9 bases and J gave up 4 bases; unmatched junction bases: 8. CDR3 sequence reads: CASRMTGSTEAFF. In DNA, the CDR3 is TGTGCCAGTAGGATGACAGGGAGCACTGAAGCTTTCTTT.

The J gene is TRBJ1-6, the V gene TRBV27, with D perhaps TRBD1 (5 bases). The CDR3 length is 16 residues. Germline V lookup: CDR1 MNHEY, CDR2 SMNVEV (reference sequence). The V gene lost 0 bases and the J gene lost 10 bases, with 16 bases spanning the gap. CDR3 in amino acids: CASSLSYAGKGSPLHF. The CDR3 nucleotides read TGTGCCAGCAGTTTATCGTACGCAGGGAAAGGGTCACCCCTCCACTTT.

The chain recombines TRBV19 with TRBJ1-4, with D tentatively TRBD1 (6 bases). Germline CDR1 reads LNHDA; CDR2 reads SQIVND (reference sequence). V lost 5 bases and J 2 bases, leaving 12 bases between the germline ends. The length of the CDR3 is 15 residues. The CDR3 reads CASSAYRVTNEKLFF. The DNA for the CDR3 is TGTGCCAGTAGTGCTTACAGGGTCACTAATGAAAAACTGTTTTTT. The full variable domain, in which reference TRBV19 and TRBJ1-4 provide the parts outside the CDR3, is DGGITQSPKYLFRKEGQNVTLSCEQNLNHDAMYWYRQDPGQGLRLIYYSQIVNDFQKGDIAEGYSVSREKKESFPLTVTSAQKNPTAFYLCASSAYRVTNEKLFFGSGTQLSVL.

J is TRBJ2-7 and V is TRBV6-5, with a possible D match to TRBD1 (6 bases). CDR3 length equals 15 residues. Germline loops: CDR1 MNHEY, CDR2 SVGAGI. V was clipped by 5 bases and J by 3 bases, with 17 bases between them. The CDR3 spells CASSPSQGSLYEQYF. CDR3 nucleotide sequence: TGTGCCAGCAGTCCCTCACAGGGAAGCCTCTACGAGCAGTACTTC.

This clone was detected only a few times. Here the CDR3 DNA reads TGCGCCAGCAGCCCCGGGACAGGGAGTGAAAAACTGTTTTTT. Encoded protein: CASSPGTGSEKLFF. The J gene is TRBJ1-4, the V gene TRBV5-1; 9 bases are a match to TRBD1. After removal of 4 bases from V and 7 bases from J, the junction contained 5 bases not matched to a gene. Germline V lookup: CDR1 SGHRS, CDR2 YFSETQ. The length of the CDR3 is 14 residues.

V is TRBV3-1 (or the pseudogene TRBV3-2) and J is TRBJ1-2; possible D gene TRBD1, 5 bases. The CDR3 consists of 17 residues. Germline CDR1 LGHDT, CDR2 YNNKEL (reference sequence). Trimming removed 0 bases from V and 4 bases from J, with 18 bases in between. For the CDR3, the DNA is TGTGCCAGCAGCCAAGACGCAGGGCCAGCGCAGTTCTATGGCTACACCTTC. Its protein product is CASSQDAGPAQFYGYTF.

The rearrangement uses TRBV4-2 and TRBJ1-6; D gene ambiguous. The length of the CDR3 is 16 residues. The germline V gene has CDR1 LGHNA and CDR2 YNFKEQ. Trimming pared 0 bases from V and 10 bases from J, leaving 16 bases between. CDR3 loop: CASSQDQEVESSPLHF. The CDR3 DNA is TGTGCCAGCAGCCAAGATCAGGAGGTAGAGAGCTCACCCCTCCACTTT.

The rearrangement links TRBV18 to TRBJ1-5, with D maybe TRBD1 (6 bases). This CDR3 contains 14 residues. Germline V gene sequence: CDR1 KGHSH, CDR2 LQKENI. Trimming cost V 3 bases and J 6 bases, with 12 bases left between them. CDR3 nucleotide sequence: TGTGCCAGCTCACCTTACAGGGCTACTCAGCCCCAGCATTTT. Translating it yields CASSPYRATQPQHF.

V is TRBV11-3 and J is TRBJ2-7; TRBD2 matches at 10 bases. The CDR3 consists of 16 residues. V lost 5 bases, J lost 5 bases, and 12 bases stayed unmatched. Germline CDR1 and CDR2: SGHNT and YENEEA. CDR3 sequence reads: CASSVLAGGSGNEQYF. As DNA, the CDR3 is TGTGCCAGCAGCGTTTTAGCGGGAGGTTCCGGGAACGAGCAGTACTTC.

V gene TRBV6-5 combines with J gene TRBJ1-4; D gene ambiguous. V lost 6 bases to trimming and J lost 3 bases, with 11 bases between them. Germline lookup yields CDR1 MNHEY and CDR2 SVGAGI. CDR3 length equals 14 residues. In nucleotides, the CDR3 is TGTGCCAGCAGCTACACAGAGCCTAATGAAAAACTGTTTTTT. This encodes CASSYTEPNEKLFF.

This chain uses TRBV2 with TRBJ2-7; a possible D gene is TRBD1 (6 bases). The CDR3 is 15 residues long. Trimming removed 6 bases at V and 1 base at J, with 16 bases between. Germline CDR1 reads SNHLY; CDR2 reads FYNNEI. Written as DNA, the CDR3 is TGTGCCAGCAGGGTAGATTGGGGGCCATCCTACGAGCAGTACTTC. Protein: CASRVDWGPSYEQYF.

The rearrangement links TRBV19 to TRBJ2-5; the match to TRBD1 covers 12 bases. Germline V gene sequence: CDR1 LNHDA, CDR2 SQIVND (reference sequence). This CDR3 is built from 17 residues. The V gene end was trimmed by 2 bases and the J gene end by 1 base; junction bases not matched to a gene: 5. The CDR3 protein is CASSIRGQGAFQETQYF. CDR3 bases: TGTGCCAGTAGTATAAGGGGACAGGGGGCTTTCCAAGAGACCCAGTACTTC.

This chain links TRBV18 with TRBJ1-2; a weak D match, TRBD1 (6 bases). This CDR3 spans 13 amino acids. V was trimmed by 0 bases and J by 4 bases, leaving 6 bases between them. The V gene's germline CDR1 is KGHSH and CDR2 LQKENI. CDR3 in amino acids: CASSPPGGYGYTF. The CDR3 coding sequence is TGTGCCAGCTCACCACCAGGGGGCTATGGCTACACCTTC.

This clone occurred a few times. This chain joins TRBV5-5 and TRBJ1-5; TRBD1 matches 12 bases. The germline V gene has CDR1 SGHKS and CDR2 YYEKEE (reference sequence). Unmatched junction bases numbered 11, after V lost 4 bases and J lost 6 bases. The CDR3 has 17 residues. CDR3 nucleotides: TGTGCCAGCAGCGATTACCGGGACAGGGGGCGGACTCAGCCCCAGCATTTT. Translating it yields CASSDYRDRGRTQPQHF. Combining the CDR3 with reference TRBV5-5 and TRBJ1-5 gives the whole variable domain DAGVTQSPTHLIKTRGQQVTLRCSPISGHKSVSWYQQVLGQGPQFIFQYYEKEERGRGNFPDRFSARQFPNYSSELNVNALLLGDSALYLCASSDYRDRGRTQPQHFGDGTRLSIL.

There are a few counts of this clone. The CDR3 DNA is TGTGCCAGCTCACCACGAGTGGACAGTAGCTCCTACAATGAGCAGTTCTTC. Its translation: CASSPRVDSSSYNEQFF. The chain uses TRBV18 and TRBJ2-1; TRBD1 might be the D (6 bases). CDR1 KGHSH and CDR2 LQKENI come from the germline V gene. This CDR3 has 17 residues. V dropped 1 base and J dropped 0 bases, with 13 bases sitting between them. Looking up the rest from reference TRBV18 and TRBJ2-1 gives the full variable domain: NAGVMQNPRHLVRRRGQEARLRCSPMKGHSHVYWYRQLPEEGLKFMVYLQKENIIDESGMPKERFSAEFPKEGPSILRIQQVVRGDSAAYFCASSPRVDSSSYNEQFFGPGTRLTVL.

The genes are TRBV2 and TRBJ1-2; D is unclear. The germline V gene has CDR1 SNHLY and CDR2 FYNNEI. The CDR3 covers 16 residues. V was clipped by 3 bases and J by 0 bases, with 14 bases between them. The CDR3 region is CASSDPRVSANYGYTF. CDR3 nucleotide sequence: TGTGCCAGCAGTGATCCCCGGGTCTCAGCTAACTATGGCTACACCTTC.

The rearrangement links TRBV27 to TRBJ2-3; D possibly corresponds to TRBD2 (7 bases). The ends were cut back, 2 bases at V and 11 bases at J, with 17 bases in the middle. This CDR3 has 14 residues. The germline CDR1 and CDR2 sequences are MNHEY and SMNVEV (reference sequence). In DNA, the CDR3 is TGTGCCAGCAGTTTAGGGCTATTGGGAGGGGGGCAGTATTTT. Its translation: CASSLGLLGGGQYF.